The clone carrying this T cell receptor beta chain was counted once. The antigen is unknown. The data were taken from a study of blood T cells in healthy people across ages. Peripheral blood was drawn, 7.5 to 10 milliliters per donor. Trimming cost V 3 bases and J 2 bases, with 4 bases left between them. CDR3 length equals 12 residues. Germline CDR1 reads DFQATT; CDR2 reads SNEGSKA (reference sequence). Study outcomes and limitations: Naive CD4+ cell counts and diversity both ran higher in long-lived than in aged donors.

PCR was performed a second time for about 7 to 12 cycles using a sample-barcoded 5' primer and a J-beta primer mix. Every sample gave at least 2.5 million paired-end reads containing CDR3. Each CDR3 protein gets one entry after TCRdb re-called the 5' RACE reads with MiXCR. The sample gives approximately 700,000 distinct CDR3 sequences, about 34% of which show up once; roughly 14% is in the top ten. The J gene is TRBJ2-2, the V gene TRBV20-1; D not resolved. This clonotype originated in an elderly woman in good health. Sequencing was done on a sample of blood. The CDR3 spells CSASLNTGELFF. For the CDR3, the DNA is TGCAGTGCTAGCCTTAACACCGGGGAGCTGTTTTTT.